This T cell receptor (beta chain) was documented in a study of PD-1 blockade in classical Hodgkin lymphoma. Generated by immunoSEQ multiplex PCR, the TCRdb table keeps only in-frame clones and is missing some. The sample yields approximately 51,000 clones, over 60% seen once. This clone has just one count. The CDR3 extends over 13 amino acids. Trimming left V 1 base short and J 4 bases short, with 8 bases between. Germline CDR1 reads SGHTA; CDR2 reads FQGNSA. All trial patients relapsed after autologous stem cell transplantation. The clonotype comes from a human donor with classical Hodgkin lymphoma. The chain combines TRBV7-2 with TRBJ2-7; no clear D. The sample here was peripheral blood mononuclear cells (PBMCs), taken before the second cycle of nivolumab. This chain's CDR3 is CASSLVAPYEQYF. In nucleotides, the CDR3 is TGTGCCAGCAGCTTAGTAGCCCCGTACGAGCAGTACTTC.